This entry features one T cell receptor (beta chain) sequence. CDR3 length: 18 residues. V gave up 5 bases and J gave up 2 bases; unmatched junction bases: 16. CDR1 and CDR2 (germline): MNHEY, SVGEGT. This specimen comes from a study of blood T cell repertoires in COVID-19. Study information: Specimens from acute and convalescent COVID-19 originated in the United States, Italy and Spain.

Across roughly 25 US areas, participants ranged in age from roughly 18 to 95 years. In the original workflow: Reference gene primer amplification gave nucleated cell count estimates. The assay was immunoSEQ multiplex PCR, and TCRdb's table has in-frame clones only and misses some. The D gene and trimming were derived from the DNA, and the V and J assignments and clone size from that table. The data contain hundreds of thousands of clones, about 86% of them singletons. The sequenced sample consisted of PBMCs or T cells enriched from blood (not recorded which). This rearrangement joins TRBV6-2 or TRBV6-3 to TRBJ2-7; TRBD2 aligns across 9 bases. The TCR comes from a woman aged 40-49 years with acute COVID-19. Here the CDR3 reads CASSPRLAEPLGTYEQYF. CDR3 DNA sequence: TGTGCCAGCAGTCCCCGACTAGCGGAGCCATTGGGGACCTACGAGCAGTACTTC.